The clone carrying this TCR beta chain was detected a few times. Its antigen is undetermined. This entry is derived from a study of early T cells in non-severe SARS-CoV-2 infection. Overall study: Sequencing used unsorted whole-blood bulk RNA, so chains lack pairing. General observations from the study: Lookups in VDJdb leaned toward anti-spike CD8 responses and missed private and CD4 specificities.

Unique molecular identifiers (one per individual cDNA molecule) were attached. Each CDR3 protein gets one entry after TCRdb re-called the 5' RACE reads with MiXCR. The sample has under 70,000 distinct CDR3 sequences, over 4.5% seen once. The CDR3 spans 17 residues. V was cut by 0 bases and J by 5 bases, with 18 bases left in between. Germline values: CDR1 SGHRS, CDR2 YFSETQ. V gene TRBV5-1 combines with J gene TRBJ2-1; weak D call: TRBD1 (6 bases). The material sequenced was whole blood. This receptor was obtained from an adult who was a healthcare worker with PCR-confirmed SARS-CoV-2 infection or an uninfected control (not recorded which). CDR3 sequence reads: CASSLVPLGSGDNEQFF. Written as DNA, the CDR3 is TGCGCCAGCAGCTTGGTTCCCCTTGGTTCAGGGGACAATGAGCAGTTCTTC.